What follows are 22 T cell receptor beta chains derived from one specimen sequenced in a study of T cell responses to AZD1222 COVID-19 vaccine. Profiling relied on immunoSEQ multiplex PCR, and the TCRdb table lists in-frame clones only, not all of them. The top ten hold about 1.6% of the sample, which has roughly 160,000 clones, 90% seen once. The sample in question was peripheral blood, obtained on day 0 of AZD1222 vaccination. Receptors were obtained from an adult in good health.

The chain's CDR3 is CASSASGVRGYTF. The DNA for the CDR3 is TGTGCCAGCAGCGCCTCGGGGGTACGTGGCTACACCTTC. The chain carries TRBV5-5 and TRBJ1-2; possible D gene TRBD1, 5 bases. V lost 4 bases, J lost 7 bases, and 14 bases lay in between. The CDR3 spans 13 residues. Germline loops: CDR1 SGHKS, CDR2 YYEKEE (reference sequence).

The chain couples TRBV3-1 (or the pseudogene TRBV3-2) to TRBJ2-1; TRBD2 agrees at 7 bases. From germline, CDR1 is LGHDT and CDR2 YNNKEL (reference sequence). The CDR3 totals 15 residues. The V gene end was trimmed by 9 bases and the J gene end by 8 bases; junction bases not matched to a gene: 16. The CDR3 DNA is TGTGCCAGTAGTAACTTTTACGGGGGGAGCGATGAGCAGTTCTTC. Protein: CASSNFYGGSDEQFF.

This clone was observed once. The gene calls are TRBV19 and TRBJ2-1, with D perhaps TRBD2 (6 bases). Germline V gene data show CDR1 as LNHDA and CDR2 as SQIVND (reference sequence). The length of the CDR3 is 14 residues. Trimming removed 3 bases from V and 8 bases from J, with 14 bases in between. CDR3 loop: CASSILANGDEQFF. The CDR3 region has the DNA TGTGCCAGTAGTATTCTAGCGAATGGAGATGAGCAGTTCTTC.

About this clone: Other DNA sequences in the same sample also yield this CDR3. V is TRBV12-3 or TRBV12-4 and J is TRBJ1-5; unclear D gene. The CDR3 has 12 residues. Between the trimmed V and J ends, which lost 3 bases and 1 base, there was a span of 1 base. The DNA for the CDR3 is TGTGCCAGCAGTTTCAGCAATCAGCCCCAGCATTTT. Its protein product is CASSFSNQPQHF.

CDR3 sequence: CASSLVQEQYF. The CDR3 bases are TGTGCCAGCAGCTTAGTCCAAGAGCAGTACTTC. The V gene is TRBV7-2, the J gene TRBJ2-7; D is ambiguous. Trimming left V 1 base short and J 7 bases short, with 5 bases between. The CDR3 runs 11 residues. Per the germline V gene, CDR1 is SGHTA and CDR2 is FQGNSA. Full variable domain (remainder filled in from reference TRBV7-2 and TRBJ2-7): GAGVSQSPSNKVTEKGKDVELRCDPISGHTALYWYRQSLGQGLEFLIYFQGNSAPDKSGLPSDRFSAERTGGSVSTLTIQRTQQEDSAVYLCASSLVQEQYFGPGTRLTVT.

The V gene is TRBV6-1, the J gene TRBJ2-3; TRBD2 matches 9 bases. CDR1 MNHNS and CDR2 SASEGT come from the germline V gene. Unmatched junction bases numbered 6, after V lost 3 bases and J lost 2 bases. The CDR3 consists of 16 residues. The CDR3 spells CASSDHSGGPTDTQYF. In DNA form, the CDR3 reads TGTGCCAGCAGTGACCATAGCGGGGGCCCCACAGATACGCAGTATTTT.

V is TRBV2 and J is TRBJ2-7; D unresolved. The CDR3 is 11 residues long. Trimming pared 5 bases from V and 4 bases from J, leaving 6 bases between. CDR1 is SNHLY, CDR2 FYNNEI, per germline. CDR3 bases: TGTGCCAGCAGTCCTCAATACGAGCAGTACTTC. Its translation is CASSPQYEQYF.

J is TRBJ1-1 and V is TRBV7-9; D is perhaps TRBD1 (5 bases). V was shortened by 2 bases and J by 6 bases, with 13 bases between the two germline ends. Germline CDR1 and CDR2: SEHNR and FQNEAQ (reference sequence). This CDR3 has 14 amino acids. CDR3 residues: CASSLQGYLAEAFF. As DNA, the CDR3 is TGTGCCAGCAGCTTACAGGGTTATTTGGCTGAAGCTTTCTTT.

The chain couples TRBV19 to TRBJ2-1; TRBD1 or TRBD2 may be the D gene (5 bases each). The CDR3 has 18 residues. V shed 4 bases and J shed 6 bases, with 25 bases lying between them. CDR1 and CDR2 from the germline V gene are LNHDA and SQIVND (reference sequence). CDR3 amino acids: CASSTRGAGLGSPNEQFF. The CDR3, as DNA: TGTGCCAGTAGTACGCGAGGGGCAGGGTTGGGTAGCCCCAATGAGCAGTTCTTC.

The rearrangement links TRBV7-9 to TRBJ1-6; the D gene is possibly TRBD1 (6 bases). V lost 4 bases and J 7 bases, leaving 11 bases between the germline ends. This CDR3 contains 14 residues. Per the germline V gene, CDR1 is SEHNR and CDR2 is FQNEAQ (reference sequence). The CDR3 spells CASSSLGGNSPLHF. The CDR3 DNA reads TGTGCCAGCAGCTCCCTAGGGGGAAATTCACCCCTCCACTTT.

The J gene is TRBJ1-1, the V gene TRBV11-3; tentatively, D is TRBD1 (6 bases). The CDR3 runs to 15 residues. V lost 7 bases and J 1 base, leaving 16 bases between the germline ends. Germline V gene lookup returns CDR1 SGHNT and CDR2 YENEEA. CDR3 DNA sequence: TGTGCCAGCACCCCGGGAGGGGGGCGGAACACTGAAGCTTTCTTT. This translates into CASTPGGGRNTEAFF.

This rearrangement joins TRBV11-2 to TRBJ2-3; D perhaps matches TRBD2 (7 bases). This CDR3 contains 15 residues. V shed 1 base and J shed 4 bases, with 12 bases lying between them. The germline CDR1 and CDR2 sequences are SGHAT and FQNNGV. The CDR3 sequence is CASSLVWGGADTQYF. CDR3 nucleotides: TGTGCCAGCAGCTTAGTCTGGGGGGGCGCAGATACGCAGTATTTT.

The chain has TRBV6-5 and TRBJ2-7, with 9 bases lining up with TRBD2. CDR3 length equals 15 residues. V gave up 6 bases and J gave up 2 bases; unmatched junction bases: 8. Germline-derived CDR1 and CDR2 are MNHEY and SVGAGI. The CDR3 spells CASRKLAGGTYEQYF. CDR3 in DNA: TGTGCCAGCAGGAAACTAGCGGGTGGGACCTACGAGCAGTACTTC.

The rearrangement links TRBV10-1 to TRBJ1-3, with unresolved D. Germline CDR1 is WNHNN and CDR2 is SYGVQD (reference sequence). V lost 6 bases, J lost 0 bases, and 15 bases lay in between. The CDR3 is made up of 16 amino acids. The CDR3 is CASRFGRAVSGNTIYF. CDR3 bases: TGCGCCAGCAGGTTCGGTCGGGCTGTCTCTGGAAACACCATATATTTT.

There are a few counts of this clone. The DNA for the CDR3 is TGTGCCACCAGACACGACACAGATACGCAGTATTTT. This codes for CATRHDTDTQYF. The chain links TRBV6-5 to TRBJ2-3; the D is unclear. Germline lookup yields CDR1 MNHEY and CDR2 SVGAGI. The V end lost 10 bases, the J end lost 2 bases, and 10 bases lay between the germline ends. The CDR3 is 12 amino acids.

J is TRBJ1-4 and V is TRBV19; 9 bases align to TRBD1. V gave up 4 bases and J gave up 11 bases; unmatched junction bases: 11. Germline assignment: CDR1 LNHDA and CDR2 SQIVND (reference sequence). The CDR3 runs 15 residues. In DNA form, the CDR3 reads TGTGCCAGTAGTAGACCACCGGGACAGGGTTTCAAACTGTTTTTT. As protein: CASSRPPGQGFKLFF.

This clone was seen only once. This chain connects TRBV27 to TRBJ2-7; D may be TRBD1 (5 bases). The germline V gene has CDR1 MNHEY and CDR2 SMNVEV (reference sequence). This CDR3 spans 14 amino acids. Trimming removed 3 bases from V and 0 bases from J, with 9 bases in between. The chain's CDR3 is CASSLSRASYEQYF. The CDR3 coding sequence is TGTGCCAGCAGTTTGAGCAGGGCCTCCTACGAGCAGTACTTC.

The chain joins TRBV6-5 to TRBJ2-3, with D perhaps TRBD1 (5 bases). Deletions cut 2 bases from V and 2 bases from J, with 11 bases between. This CDR3 comprises 15 residues. Germline CDR1 and CDR2: MNHEY and SVGAGI. The CDR3 DNA reads TGTGCCAGCAGTTACCCGAGACAGAACACAGATACGCAGTATTTT. As protein: CASSYPRQNTDTQYF.

The V gene is TRBV19, the J gene TRBJ2-5; possible D gene TRBD1, 6 bases. The CDR3 runs 13 residues. V shed 6 bases and J shed 4 bases, with 12 bases lying between them. CDR1 LNHDA and CDR2 SQIVND come from the germline V gene (reference sequence). This chain's CDR3 is CASSEGVGETQYF. The CDR3 nucleotides are TGTGCCAGTAGCGAGGGGGTGGGAGAGACCCAGTACTTC.

CDR3 in DNA: TGTGCCAGCATATTGACAGGGGAGGCTCAGCCCCAGCATTTT. Residues: CASILTGEAQPQHF. The chain has TRBV6-5 and TRBJ1-5, with TRBD1 matching 8 bases. The V segment lost 7 bases and the J segment 6 bases; nucleotides outside the gene matches: 8. The germline CDR1 and CDR2 sequences are MNHEY and SVGAGI. The CDR3 covers 14 residues.

The chain carries TRBV4-2 and TRBJ2-7, with 9 nucleotides matching TRBD1. The CDR3 is 15 amino acids. CDR1 is LGHNA, CDR2 YNFKEQ, per germline. Germline trimming cut 4 bases from V and 3 bases from J; bases unmatched to any gene: 7. CDR3 sequence: CASSLRTGDLYEQYF. The CDR3, as DNA: TGTGCCAGCAGCCTTCGGACAGGGGATCTCTACGAGCAGTACTTC.

This rearrangement joins TRBV6-5 to TRBJ1-5; no clear D gene. Looked up from germline, CDR1 is MNHEY and CDR2 is SVGAGI. The CDR3 is made up of 14 amino acids. Trimming removed 5 bases at V and 4 bases at J, with 12 bases between. This chain's CDR3 is CASSPIKGNQPQHF. Written as DNA, the CDR3 is TGTGCCAGCAGTCCCATTAAAGGGAATCAGCCCCAGCATTTT.